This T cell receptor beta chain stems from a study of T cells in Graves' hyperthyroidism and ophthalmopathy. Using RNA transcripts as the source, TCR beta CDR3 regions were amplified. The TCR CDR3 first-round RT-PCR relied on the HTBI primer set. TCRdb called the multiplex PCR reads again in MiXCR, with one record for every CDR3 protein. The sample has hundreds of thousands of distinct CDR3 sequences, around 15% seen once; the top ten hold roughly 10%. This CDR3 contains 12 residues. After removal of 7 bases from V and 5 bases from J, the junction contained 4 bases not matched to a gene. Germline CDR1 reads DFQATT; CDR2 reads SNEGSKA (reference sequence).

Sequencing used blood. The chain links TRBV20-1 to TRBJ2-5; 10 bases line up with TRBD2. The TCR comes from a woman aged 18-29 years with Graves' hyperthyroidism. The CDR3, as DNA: TGCAGTGAATCGGGACTAGCGGAGACCCAGTACTTC. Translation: CSESGLAETQYF.